A single sample is the source of the 7 T cell receptor beta chains below, sequenced in a study of blood T cells in healthy people across ages. A second PCR of roughly 7 to 11 cycles used a sample-barcoded 5' primer and a J-beta primer mix. TCRdb re-analysed the 5' RACE reads in MiXCR, keeping a single row per CDR3 protein. The sample records over 300,000 distinct CDR3 sequences, about 49% being singletons. The material sequenced was blood. Receptor source: a man aged 55-75 years in good health.

This chain links TRBV6-5 with TRBJ2-1, with 8 bases identical to TRBD2. After removal of 0 bases from V and 4 bases from J, the junction contained 17 bases not matched to a gene. Germline assignment: CDR1 MNHEY and CDR2 SVGAGI. The CDR3 has 20 amino acids. This CDR3 is CASSYSNRAGVSRAYNEQFF. The CDR3 bases are TGTGCCAGCAGTTACTCGAACAGAGCGGGAGTCTCGCGGGCTTACAATGAGCAGTTCTTC.

This clonotype has only a few counts. The rearrangement uses TRBV5-1 and TRBJ2-4, with 7 bases matching TRBD1. The J segment lost 13 bases and the V segment lost 4 bases, leaving 11 bases of the junction unmatched. CDR1 is SGHRS and CDR2 is YFSETQ in the germline V gene. This CDR3 is built from 13 residues. CDR3 nucleotides: TGCGCCAGCAGCCCTCGGGACAGCACCACGCAGTACTTC. Its protein is CASSPRDSTTQYF.

The chain links TRBV11-2 to TRBJ2-7; D is possibly TRBD1 or TRBD2 (5 bases each). CDR3 length: 15 amino acids. Trimming removed 0 bases from V and 3 bases from J, with 12 bases in between. The V gene's germline CDR1 is SGHAT and CDR2 FQNNGV. CDR3 in DNA: TGTGCCAGCAGCTTAGACCTGGGACGTCTCTACGAGCAGTACTTC. Its protein product is CASSLDLGRLYEQYF.

This clonotype appeared many times. The chain combines TRBV2 with TRBJ2-6; TRBD1 might be the D (6 bases). The germline V gene has CDR1 SNHLY and CDR2 FYNNEI. There are 15 residues in the CDR3. V was clipped by 6 bases and J by 2 bases, with 11 bases between them. The CDR3 loop reads CASRTGFAGANVLTF. In DNA form, the CDR3 reads TGTGCCAGCAGGACAGGTTTCGCTGGGGCCAACGTCCTGACTTTC.

Comment on this clonotype: Since a much larger clone is just one base distant, this may be a read error. The genes are TRBV5-5 and TRBJ2-4; 9 bases map to TRBD2. Near its end, the DNA agrees better with TRBJ2-7, so the J call may be wrong. The CDR3 is 13 residues long. CDR1 and CDR2 from the germline V gene are SGHKS and YYEKEE (reference sequence). The CDR3 loop reads CASSRGGADEQYF. The CDR3, as DNA: TGTGCCAGCAGCCGCGGGGGGGCCGACGAGCAGTACTTC.

CDR3 loop: CSAAYSGGTQYF. DNA for the CDR3: TGCAGTGCTGCTTATAGCGGGGGGACCCAGTACTTC. The chain is built from TRBV20-1 and TRBJ2-5, with 9 bases fitting TRBD2. Germline CDR1 reads DFQATT; CDR2 reads SNEGSKA (reference sequence). V shed 5 bases, J shed 7 bases, and the junction held 5 bases outside the gene matches. This CDR3 has 12 residues.

This clonotype was observed a few times. V and J are TRBV5-1 and TRBJ2-7; 11 nucleotides align to TRBD1. The CDR3 spans 15 residues. Losses at the gene ends were 4 bases for V and 3 bases for J; bases not matched to a gene: 6. CDR1 is SGHRS and CDR2 is YFSETQ in the germline V gene. CDR3 loop: CASSPRTGGIYEQYF. CDR3 in DNA: TGCGCCAGCAGCCCACGGACAGGGGGCATCTACGAGCAGTACTTC. The complete variable domain, with remaining parts taken from reference TRBV5-1 and TRBJ2-7, reads KAGVTQTPRYLIKTRGQQVTLSCSPISGHRSVSWYQQTPGQGLQFLFEYFSETQRNKGNFPGRFSGRQFSNSRSEMNVSTLELGDSALYLCASSPRTGGIYEQYFGPGTRLTVT.